The rows below give T cell receptor beta chains drawn from one sample of a study of blood T cell repertoires in COVID-19. Generated by immunoSEQ multiplex PCR, the TCRdb table keeps only in-frame clones and is missing some. The table shows approximately 170,000 clones, with approximately 85% occurring only once. The sequenced sample was peripheral blood. These receptors all stem from a man in his 60s with active or convalescent COVID-19. Both conserved end residues are part of each CDR3. Each record gives: CDR3 DNA, CDR3 protein, V gene, D gene, clone size, J gene. The D gene is left open where the match is weak. Some rows have no size entry. The others give once, few or many, or a class for an expanded clone.

TGTGCCAGTAGGGGACAAGCTAATAATTCACCCCTCCACTTT,CASRGQANNSPLHF,TRBV19,-,-,TRBJ1-6
TGTGCCAGCAAGCCCCGACAGGGGTCAGAAGAGACCCAGTACTTC,CASKPRQGSEETQYF,TRBV6-5,TRBD1,-,TRBJ2-5
TGCAGCGTTGGGGCAGGGGGTCGCAATCAGCCCCAGCATTTT,CSVGAGGRNQPQHF,TRBV29-1,TRBD1,-,TRBJ1-5
TGTGCCAGCAGCAAAAAGGGAGCGGGACTAGCGGGGTACCAAGAGACCCAGTACTTC,CASSKKGAGLAGYQETQYF,TRBV21-1,-,-,TRBJ2-5
TGCGCCAGCAGCCTCGCCGGGACAGAAGAGACCCAGTACTTC,CASSLAGTEETQYF,TRBV5-1,TRBD1,once,TRBJ2-5
TGCGCCAGCAGTGAAGGGAGGGCCTACTACGAGCAGTACTTC,CASSEGRAYYEQYF,TRBV10-2,TRBD2,-,TRBJ2-7
TGTGCCAGCACAAGCGGGGGCCCTTTCAATGAGCAGTTCTTC,CASTSGGPFNEQFF,TRBV2,TRBD2,few,TRBJ2-1
TGCGCCAGCAGCTTGCAGACAGGGGGTAACGAGCAGTACTTC,CASSLQTGGNEQYF,TRBV5-1,TRBD1,-,TRBJ2-7
TGCGCCAGCAGCTTGGGGGCCGGGACTAGCTCCTACGAGCAGTACTTC,CASSLGAGTSSYEQYF,TRBV5-1,TRBD2,-,TRBJ2-7
TGTGCCAGCAGCCTACGGTACACTGAAGCTTTCTTT,CASSLRYTEAFF,TRBV7-9,-,-,TRBJ1-1
TGTGCCAGCAGTGGGTCAGGTCAAGAGACCCAGTACTTC,CASSGSGQETQYF,TRBV2,-,-,TRBJ2-5
TGTGCCAGCTCCTGGGAGTCTAGCCGTCCCGGGGAGCTGTTTTTT,CASSWESSRPGELFF,TRBV6-5,-,-,TRBJ2-2
TGTGCCAGCAGCCCGCGGGGGAGCAACACCATATATTTT,CASSPRGSNTIYF,TRBV5-6,-,-,TRBJ1-3
TGCGCCAGCAGTGAGTCGGGACAAGATGAAAAACTGTTTTTT,CASSESGQDEKLFF,TRBV10-1,-,few,TRBJ1-4
TGCGCCAGCAGCCTATCGGGACTAGGAGGGGAGACCCAGTACTTC,CASSLSGLGGETQYF,TRBV5-1,TRBD2,-,TRBJ2-5
TGTGCCACCAGTGATGGGGGGGCAGATACGCAGTATTTT,CATSDGGADTQYF,TRBV24-1,TRBD2,-,TRBJ2-3
TGTGCCAGCAGGGGGGGGCCCTACGAGCAGTACTTC,CASRGGPYEQYF,TRBV27,-,-,TRBJ2-7
TGCGCCAGCAGCTGGGGCTCAGCGGGATACCACGAGCAGTACTTC,CASSWGSAGYHEQYF,TRBV5-1,TRBD2,-,TRBJ2-7
TGTGCCAGCAGCCCGGACAGAACAGCCTACGAGCAGTACTTC,CASSPDRTAYEQYF,TRBV5-4,-,-,TRBJ2-7
TGTGCCAGCAGTCCTGGGGGGTGGGGATCCGCTATCCAGTTCTTC,CASSPGGWGSAIQFF,TRBV28,-,-,TRBJ2-1
TGTGCCAGCAGCTCTAAGTACAGGGCAAGGGTCTACGAGCAGTACTTC,CASSSKYRARVYEQYF,TRBV11-2,-,-,TRBJ2-7
TGTGCCAGCAGTCCGACCGGGACAGGGGTAGAGTATGGCTACACCTTC,CASSPTGTGVEYGYTF,TRBV28,TRBD1,few,TRBJ1-2
TGTGCCAGCAGGACCGGCGGGAGGGGAGGGGCGGATACGCAGTATTTT,CASRTGGRGGADTQYF,TRBV2,TRBD2,-,TRBJ2-3
TGTGCCAGCAGCTTGGGGCAGGGGCTTGTGGGGAACACTGAAGCTTTCTTT,CASSLGQGLVGNTEAFF,TRBV7-2,-,-,TRBJ1-1
TGTGCCAGCAGAGAAGGACAGGGGGCCAGGGCAGATACGCAGTATTTT,CASREGQGARADTQYF,TRBV2,TRBD1,-,TRBJ2-3
TGCGCCAGCAGCTTGGGGGGACAGGGCGGTTCACCCCTCCACTTT,CASSLGGQGGSPLHF,TRBV5-1,TRBD1,-,TRBJ1-6
TGTGCCATCAGTCCCGAGGGTAATTCACCCCTCCACTTT,CAISPEGNSPLHF,TRBV10-3,-,-,TRBJ1-6
TGTGCCAGCAGCCTCAGAGGCGCTAGCGACTACGAGCAGTACTTC,CASSLRGASDYEQYF,TRBV7-2,-,-,TRBJ2-7
TGTGCCAGCAGCTTAGCCGGGACAGGCTCCTACAATGAGCAGTTCTTC,CASSLAGTGSYNEQFF,TRBV7-2,TRBD1,-,TRBJ2-1
TGTGCCAGCAGATTGACCCGGCCGGGGGAGCAGTACTTC,CASRLTRPGEQYF,TRBV6-5,-,-,TRBJ2-7
TGTGCCAGTCGACAGGGTGGGACAACTAATGAAAAACTGTTTTTT,CASRQGGTTNEKLFF,TRBV6-6,TRBD1,-,TRBJ1-4
TGTGCCAGCAGCTTGGGGAGTACGAACACTGAAGCTTTCTTT,CASSLGSTNTEAFF,TRBV5-6,-,few,TRBJ1-1
TGTGCCAGCTCACCAATGGCCGACATGAACACTGAAGCTTTCTTT,CASSPMADMNTEAFF,TRBV18,-,once,TRBJ1-1
TGTGCCAGCAGCCCGGGACAGGGGGCACCCGGGGCCAACGTCCTGACTTTC,CASSPGQGAPGANVLTF,TRBV3-1/TRBV3-2,TRBD1,-,TRBJ2-6
TGTGCCAGTAGTGTCCCGCCTAGCGGGGGGGCCAATGAGCAGTTCTTC,CASSVPPSGGANEQFF,TRBV19,TRBD2,-,TRBJ2-1
TGCGCCAGCAGCTTGGGTAGTCTGCTAAATAGAGAAGCTTTCTTT,CASSLGSLLNREAFF,TRBV5-1,-,-,TRBJ1-1
TGTGCCAGCAGCTTAGGGCCCGGGACTAGCCGTACCAATGAGCAGTTCTTC,CASSLGPGTSRTNEQFF,TRBV7-9,TRBD2,-,TRBJ2-1
TGTGCCATCAGTGAGTCGACTAGCGGGGGTCCGGAGACCCAGTACTTC,CAISESTSGGPETQYF,TRBV10-3,TRBD2,-,TRBJ2-5
TGTGCCAGCAGTATTAGGGACAGGGCCGTCAACTATGGCTACACCTTC,CASSIRDRAVNYGYTF,TRBV2,TRBD1,-,TRBJ1-2
TGTGCCAGCAGCCCCCCAGGCGGGTTCGTAGATACGCAGTATTTT,CASSPPGGFVDTQYF,TRBV9,-,-,TRBJ2-3